This T cell receptor (beta chain) derives from a study of cytomegalovirus exposure and HLA in healthy donors. Notes on the study in general: TCR beta V- and J-gene trimming was later associated with a missense DCLRE1C variant. Prior analysis indicated that the majority of TCR beta V segments exhibited productivity approximately 87% or approximately 30% of the time.

Trimming at V came to 4 bases and at J to 2 bases, leaving 1 base not matched to a gene. The CDR3 consists of 15 residues. Germline V CDR1 and CDR2: SGDLS, YYNGEE. 13 Jbeta primers and 60 Vbeta primers were used for the PCR. TCRdb's copy holds only in-frame clones and misses some; the assay was immunoSEQ multiplex PCR. The sample has a few hundred thousand clones; about 80% are singletons. A note on this clone: Its antigen is undetermined.

The rearrangement links TRBV9 to TRBJ2-3; 13 bases agree with TRBD2. The receptor was isolated from a girl aged 2-15 years in good health and CMV-seronegative. The specimen was PBMCs. This chain's CDR3 is CASSTSGGDTDTQYF. The CDR3 DNA follows: TGTGCCAGCAGCACTAGCGGGGGGGACACAGATACGCAGTATTTT.